The 13 T cell receptor beta chains listed next were all sequenced from one sample in a study of early T cells in non-severe SARS-CoV-2 infection. Via MiXCR, TCRdb re-called the 5' RACE reads, giving one row per CDR3 protein. Of 20,000 to 25,000 distinct CDR3 sequences in the sample, less than 7.5% were seen once. Sequenced here: whole blood, sampled at baseline. These receptors all stem from an adult who was a healthcare worker with PCR-confirmed SARS-CoV-2 infection or an uninfected control (not recorded which).

This chain links TRBV7-3 with TRBJ2-2; 8 bases map to TRBD2. The CDR3 has 15 amino acids. Germline lookup yields CDR1 SGHTA and CDR2 FQGTGA. With V trimmed by 6 bases and J by 1 base, 4 bases remained unmatched. The CDR3 nucleotides read TGTGCCAGCAGGCTTAGCGGGGAGAACACCGGGGAGCTGTTTTTT. It is translated as CASRLSGENTGELFF.

This chain connects TRBV11-1 to TRBJ2-1; 7 nucleotides align to TRBD2. The V gene's germline CDR1 is SGHAT and CDR2 FQDESV (reference sequence). This CDR3 contains 15 residues. J lost 1 base, V lost 5 bases, and 5 bases had no gene match. The CDR3 spells CASSRERGSYNEQFF. The CDR3 DNA is TGTGCCAGCAGCCGTGAGCGGGGATCCTACAATGAGCAGTTCTTC. Filled out from reference TRBV11-1 and TRBJ2-1, the complete variable domain reads EAEVAQSPRYKITEKSQAVAFWCDPISGHATLYWYRQILGQGPELLVQFQDESVVDDSQLPKDRFSAERLKGVDSTLKIQPAELGDSAMYLCASSRERGSYNEQFFGPGTRLTVL.

The rearrangement uses TRBV5-4 and TRBJ1-1; D uncertain. V gave up 0 bases and J gave up 5 bases, with 17 bases separating them. This CDR3 spans 16 amino acids. The germline V gene has CDR1 SGHNT and CDR2 YYREEE (reference sequence). The CDR3: CASSLVLTQVGTEAFF. Written as DNA, the CDR3 is TGTGCCAGCAGCTTGGTACTGACTCAGGTGGGGACTGAAGCTTTCTTT.

This clonotype was picked up many times. The chain employs TRBV2 and TRBJ2-5; 14 nucleotides line up with TRBD2. J was trimmed by 2 bases and V by 4 bases; bases with no gene match: 0. CDR1 is SNHLY, CDR2 FYNNEI, per germline. CDR3 length: 15 amino acids. The CDR3 sequence is CASSGTSGGQETQYF. CDR3 nucleotides: TGTGCCAGCAGTGGGACTAGCGGGGGGCAAGAGACCCAGTACTTC.

There are many counts of this clonotype. This rearrangement joins TRBV29-1 to TRBJ1-2; 9 bases match TRBD1. Losses at the gene ends were 5 bases for V and 4 bases for J; bases not matched to a gene: 5. The V gene's germline CDR1 is SQVTM and CDR2 ANQGSEA. The CDR3 is 13 amino acids. CDR3 DNA: TGCAGCGTTTCTACAGGGGGCCTCTATGGCTACACCTTC. Translation gives CSVSTGGLYGYTF. Full variable domain (rest looked up from reference TRBV29-1 and TRBJ1-2): SAVISQKPSRDICQRGTSLTIQCQVDSQVTMMFWYRQQPGQSLTLIATANQGSEATYESGFVIDKFPISRPNLTFSTLTVSNMSPEDSSIYLCSVSTGGLYGYTFGSGTRLTVV.

The V gene is TRBV12-3 or TRBV12-4, the J gene TRBJ2-1, with D possibly matching TRBD2 (7 bases). Between the trimmed V and J ends, which lost 6 bases and 8 bases, there was a span of 23 bases. The CDR3 length is 16 residues. The CDR3 DNA reads as TGTGCCAGCAGACCTTGGGGGGGCAGGTCGAACGATGAGCAGTTCTTC. Translating it yields CASRPWGGRSNDEQFF.

This clonotype was seen at least ten times. The chain joins TRBV4-3 to TRBJ2-2; TRBD1 agrees at 9 bases. The V segment lost 1 base and the J segment 4 bases; nucleotides outside the gene matches: 1. Germline V lookup: CDR1 LGHNA, CDR2 YSLEER. There are 15 residues in the CDR3. In nucleotides, the CDR3 is TGCGCCAGCAGCCAAGCGGGACAGGGCACCGGGGAGCTGTTTTTT. Translation gives CASSQAGQGTGELFF.

This clonotype was detected a few times. The chain combines TRBV7-9 with TRBJ1-1, with TRBD1 matching over 11 bases. The CDR3 runs to 14 residues. Germline values: CDR1 SEHNR, CDR2 FQNEAQ (reference sequence). J lost 4 bases, V lost 5 bases, and 3 bases had no gene match. The DNA for the CDR3 is TGTGCCAGCAGCCCCGGGACAGGGGGCACTGAAGCTTTCTTT. This sequence encodes CASSPGTGGTEAFF.

The CDR3 DNA follows: TGTGCCAGCAGAAGCGGGGGCCGTAACAATGAGCAGTTCTTC. This sequence encodes CASRSGGRNNEQFF. The V call is TRBV27, the J call TRBJ2-1; 8 nucleotides agree with TRBD2. Germline CDR1 reads MNHEY; CDR2 reads SMNVEV (reference sequence). The CDR3 is made up of 14 amino acids. The ends lost 6 bases at V and 5 bases at J; junction bases unmatched: 6.

A few counts support this clonotype. One end of the junction varies from germline; a read error may be responsible. This chain connects TRBV7-2 to TRBJ2-5; D remains unclear. CDR3 length equals 12 residues. Per germline, CDR1 SGHTA and CDR2 FQGNSA. CDR3 nucleotide sequence: TGTGCCAGCAGCTTAGACCTAGAGTCCCAGTACTTC. Protein product: CASSLDLESQYF.

This clonotype was detected ten times or more. V usage is TRBV18 and J usage is TRBJ1-4, with D perhaps TRBD1 (5 bases). The CDR3 is made up of 16 amino acids. V was trimmed by 3 bases and J by 7 bases, leaving 18 bases between them. CDR1 and CDR2 (germline): KGHSH, LQKENI. The CDR3 bases are TGTGCCAGCTCACCCCAAGCAGGGACTTTCCGTGAAAAACTGTTTTTT. It translates to CASSPQAGTFREKLFF.

This clonotype came up many times. V gene TRBV15 combines with J gene TRBJ1-2; D gene unclear. In germline, CDR1 is LNHNV, CDR2 YYDKDF (reference sequence). Trimming cost V 0 bases and J 7 bases, with 6 bases left between them. The CDR3 is made up of 12 amino acids. The CDR3 here is CATSRDSGGYTF. CDR3 DNA: TGTGCCACCAGCAGAGATTCGGGTGGCTACACCTTC. Based on the CDR3 plus reference TRBV15 and TRBJ1-2, the full variable domain is DAMVIQNPRYQVTQFGKPVTLSCSQTLNHNVMYWYQQKSSQAPKLLFHYYDKDFNNEADTPDNFQSRRPNTSFCFLDIRSPGLGDTAMYLCATSRDSGGYTFGSGTRLTVV.

This clonotype was seen a few times. The V call is TRBV18, the J call TRBJ1-6; 9 bases are shared with TRBD1. The CDR3 is 16 amino acids. Germline V gene lookup returns CDR1 KGHSH and CDR2 LQKENI. J lost 8 bases, V lost 0 bases, and 5 bases had no gene match. CDR3 amino acids: CASSPPGQGGHSPLHF. The CDR3 DNA reads TGTGCCAGCTCACCACCGGGACAGGGAGGTCATTCACCCCTCCACTTT.